The 10 T cell receptor beta chains below all came from one sample that was sequenced in a study of naive and memory T cell subsets. Both TRBC1 and TRBC2 were covered by a beta constant-region primer of two equimolar oligonucleotides. MiXCR was run by TCRdb on the UMI-ligation and nested PCR reads, yielding one entry per CDR3 protein. The sample comprises some 36,000 distinct CDR3 sequences, 13% of which are singletons, and roughly a fifth rests with the top ten. Sequencing used effector memory CD4+ T cells from blood. The subset: effector memory, CD45RA- CD27-. The receptors stem from a human donor in good health.

V and J are TRBV6-1 and TRBJ2-1; 9 bases agree with TRBD2. Germline values: CDR1 MNHNS, CDR2 SASEGT. There are 12 residues in the CDR3. V shed 4 bases and J 10 bases; nucleotides not matched to a gene: 2. CDR3 sequence: CASSGLAVEQFF. In DNA, the CDR3 is TGTGCCAGCAGTGGACTAGCGGTCGAGCAGTTCTTC.

This clonotype was seen more than once but under ten times. The V and J genes are TRBV6-6 and TRBJ1-5, with D unresolved. V was cut by 3 bases and J by 4 bases, with 7 bases left in between. This CDR3 region has 13 residues. CDR1 and CDR2 (germline): MNHNY, SVGAGI (reference sequence). CDR3 sequence: CASSYWGNQPQHF. The DNA of the CDR3 is TGTGCCAGCAGTTATTGGGGTAATCAGCCCCAGCATTTT.

V usage is TRBV7-2 and J usage is TRBJ2-7; 9 bases are shared with TRBD2. After removal of 3 bases from V and 3 bases from J, the junction contained 6 bases not matched to a gene. The CDR3 contains 15 residues. Germline V lookup: CDR1 SGHTA, CDR2 FQGNSA. The DNA of the CDR3 is TGTGCCAGCAGCTTCGGATCTAGCGGGAACTACGAGCAGTACTTC. It encodes CASSFGSSGNYEQYF.

The CDR3 nucleotides read TGTGCCAGCAGCCCAGGGACAGGCCCTAATGAAAAACTGTTTTTT. This encodes CASSPGTGPNEKLFF. The chain recombines TRBV11-2 with TRBJ1-4; 8 nucleotides align to TRBD1. This CDR3 contains 15 residues. Germline V gene lookup returns CDR1 SGHAT and CDR2 FQNNGV. With 5 bases clipped from V and 3 bases from J, the junction kept 5 bases outside the gene matches. Full variable domain (missing parts from reference TRBV11-2 and TRBJ1-4): EAGVAQSPRYKIIEKRQSVAFWCNPISGHATLYWYQQILGQGPKLLIQFQNNGVVDDSQLPKDRFSAERLKGVDSTLKIQPAKLEDSAVYLCASSPGTGPNEKLFFGSGTQLSVL.

This clonotype was seen repeatedly, ten times or more. The chain joins TRBV10-2 to TRBJ2-6; possible D gene TRBD2, 6 bases. Germline values: CDR1 WSHSY, CDR2 SAAADI. The CDR3 is made up of 16 amino acids. V was pared by 7 bases and J by 0 bases, with 13 bases between. The CDR3 DNA is TGCGCCAGCACCTCGAGGACTAACTCTGGGGCCAACGTCCTGACTTTC. Protein sequence: CASTSRTNSGANVLTF.

This chain connects TRBV7-9 to TRBJ2-3; 9 bases map to TRBD1. CDR1 and CDR2 (germline): SEHNR, FQNEAQ (reference sequence). J was trimmed by 4 bases and V by 1 base; bases with no gene match: 6. The CDR3 is 16 amino acids. The CDR3 is CASSLGDRGEADTQYF. For the CDR3, the DNA is TGTGCCAGCAGCTTAGGCGACAGGGGGGAGGCAGATACGCAGTATTTT.

This clonotype was counted a few times. J is TRBJ1-6 and V is TRBV2; no reliable D call. Germline lookup yields CDR1 SNHLY and CDR2 FYNNEI. The CDR3 contains 14 residues. Trimming pared 3 bases from V and 9 bases from J, leaving 12 bases between. CDR3 protein: CASSDVGRSSPLHF. The CDR3 DNA follows: TGTGCCAGCAGTGACGTGGGTAGGAGTTCACCCCTCCACTTT.

The rearrangement links TRBV9 to TRBJ2-3, with TRBD2 matching over 13 bases. The V segment lost 3 bases and the J segment 1 base; nucleotides outside the gene matches: 5. CDR1 SGDLS and CDR2 YYNGEE come from the germline V gene. This CDR3 is 17 amino acids long. The CDR3 reads CASSGTSGSSGTDTQYF. Written as DNA, the CDR3 is TGTGCCAGCAGCGGGACTAGCGGGAGTTCGGGCACAGATACGCAGTATTTT.

CDR3 nucleotide sequence: TGTGCCAGTAGTCAGGGGAGACAGGGAGGTTCCGGGGAGCTGTTTTTT. Its translation: CASSQGRQGGSGELFF. This chain joins TRBV19 and TRBJ2-2; a possible D gene is TRBD1 (7 bases). V dropped 5 bases and J dropped 6 bases, with 19 bases sitting between them. Germline V gene data show CDR1 as LNHDA and CDR2 as SQIVND (reference sequence). This CDR3 is built from 16 residues.

A single count supports this clonotype. Since a much larger clone is just one base distant, this may be a read error. The genes are TRBV12-3 or TRBV12-4 and TRBJ2-2; TRBD2 matches 8 bases. CDR3 length: 16 amino acids. The V segment lost 11 bases and the J segment 2 bases; nucleotides outside the gene matches: 13. Here the CDR3 DNA reads TGTGCCCCCACCACGGGGGGGGGCGGAAACACCGGGGAGCTGTTTTTT. It codes for CAPTTGGGGNTGELFF.